This T cell receptor beta chain was identified during a study of shared clonotypes between healthy human individuals (TCRdb year 2020). Turning to the overall study: A few men and two women, aged 18 to 49 years, made up the cohort. Per donor, three plates each were used for CD4 naive and CD4 memory, two for CD8 naive, and one for CD8 memory. To estimate repertoire size and how much clonotype sharing occurs between individuals, the study deeply sequenced the blood TCR repertoires of roughly 5 healthy adults. To increase sequencing depth and limit assay-specific biases, TCR repertoire library preparation and sequencing were carried out by different laboratories using diverse techniques. Per donor, leukapheresis produced somewhere between about 0.9 and 9 billion PBMCs. The investigation overall reported the following: Based on pairwise subsampling, the degree of clonotype sharing among donors was expected to be affected by sequencing depth. Higher generation probabilities were observed for clonotypes shared by all four sorted-subset donors than for non-shared clonotypes. When a handful of donors were compared, the shared fraction of clonotypes was about 5.2% for naive CD4, 3.5% to 4% for naive CD8, more than 2% for memory CD4, and roughly 0.4% for memory CD8. Sampling was restricted to blood, and TCR repertoires in tissue are likely to differ from TCR repertoires in blood. Naive subsets generally had larger estimated clonotype richness than memory subsets did. Rarefaction of sorted-subset datasets indicated incomplete sequencing despite the large sequencing depth. The small number of donors limited the genetic and exposure-history diversity represented.

Donors were healthy HIV-negative adults with no recently reported acute infections or vaccinations. Every donor was a Caucasian adult residing in Nashville, Tennessee, USA. CD4+ T cells were enriched by magnetic negative selection, after which naive cells were positively selected on CD45RA and the negative fraction was taken as the memory subset. Blood was obtained by leukapheresis, after which PBMCs were separated by Ficoll-Histopaque density gradient centrifugation and cryopreserved in liquid nitrogen vapor phase. Analytical flow cytometry was used to check the purity and quantity of every magnetically sorted T cell population. Genomic DNA was isolated from every sorted fraction and measured by UV absorbance on a Nanodrop 2000c. TCR CDR3 regions were amplified from genomic DNA by multiplex PCR using the deep immunoSEQ assay. For each cell subset, the extracted genomic DNA was distributed evenly across all wells of several immunoSEQ 96-well plates, and each plate served as one replicate. Each replicate PCR for sorted subsets received about 210 ng genomic DNA, equal to 30,000 or so T cell genomes. Purified libraries were quantified with a Qubit 3.0 fluorometer, sized on a Bioanalyzer 2100, and re-quantified with the KAPA Library Quantification kit. A separate single-read 150-cycle Illumina NextSeq 550 flow cell was used to sequence each immunoSEQ 96-well plate. The original methods were these. Because only junctional sequences without quality scores were contained in the immunoSEQ output, filtering matching that applied to full-length reads could not be performed. To assign V/J genes and CDR3, sequences were annotated using PyIR, a Python wrapper for IgBLAST v1.9, with IMGT germline references. Reads were removed for weak V/J assignments (E-value above 1e-6), missing CDR3, stop codons, out-of-frame junctions, or ambiguous translated residues. V3J clonotypes were defined as sequences sharing an identical inferred V gene, J gene, and CDR3 amino acid sequence. To compute the percentage overlap between repertoires, the number of shared unique clonotypes was divided by the size of the smaller repertoire. RTK rarefaction, the Chao1 estimator, and Recon v2.1 estimates of unobserved clonotypes were used to assess repertoire richness. Generation probabilities were computed with OLGA for all TCRbeta clonotypes obtained by the gDNA method from several donors. TCRdb took this table from immuneACCESS and kept in-frame rearrangements with V and J called. Such tables lack part of the clones; where checked against another copy, unresolved V genes explain under half of the gap, and the rest is unexplained. That table gives V, J and clone size, and the DNA gave D and trimming. The sample table lists about 2.4 million clones, 80% to 95% of them with a count of one. The top ten clonotypes cover around 0.4% of the sample.

Taken from the germline V gene (reference sequence), the CDR1 and CDR2 loops are LNHDA and SQIVND. The cysteine opens and the phenylalanine closes a CDR3 of 15 amino acids. The only DNA kept is the CDR3, 45 bases in frame from the first base. The germline ends are 11 bases apart after V is trimmed by 1 base and J by 5 bases. About this clone itself: There is no known antigen for this receptor. Base qualities are not provided; no much larger clone lies one nucleotide away.

The sequence was obtained from a man aged 18-30 years in good health. Some clones in this sample may be carry-over from other donors' samples. The sample comprised naive CD4+ T cells from PBMCs. In light of the paper, this sample's cell subset or site label describes: CD45RA+ positively selected. The receptor chain draws on TRBV19 and TRBJ2-2, and possibly TRBD2, on 5 matching bases. The base sequence is TGTGCCAGTAGTATAGTGCTAGCCCGGACCGGGGAGCTGTTTTTT. Translated, this gives CASSIVLARTGELFF.